This TCR beta chain was observed in a study of blood T cell repertoires in COVID-19. Some clones are missing from TCRdb's copy, which holds only in-frame ones; the method was immunoSEQ multiplex PCR. The sample includes under 300,000 clones, just under 85% of them seen just once. The origin of this receptor is a woman aged 60-70 years with active or convalescent COVID-19. Input material: peripheral blood.

The CDR3 DNA is TGTGCCAGCTCCCTTTGGGCTATCGGAACCGGGGAGCTGTTTTTT. It codes for CASSLWAIGTGELFF. The genes are TRBV18 and TRBJ2-2; D remains unclear. Germline V lookup: CDR1 KGHSH, CDR2 LQKENI. CDR3 size: 15 residues. Trimming pared 6 bases from V and 5 bases from J, leaving 16 bases between.